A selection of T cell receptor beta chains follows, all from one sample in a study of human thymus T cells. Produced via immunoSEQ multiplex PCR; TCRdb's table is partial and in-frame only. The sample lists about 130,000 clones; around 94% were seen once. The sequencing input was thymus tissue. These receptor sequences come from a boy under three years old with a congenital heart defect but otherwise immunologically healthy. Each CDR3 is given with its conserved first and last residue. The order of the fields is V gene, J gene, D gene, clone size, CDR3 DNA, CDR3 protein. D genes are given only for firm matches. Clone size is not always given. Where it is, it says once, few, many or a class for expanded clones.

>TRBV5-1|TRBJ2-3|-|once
TGCGCCAGCAGCTTGCAGGGGGGACCGTTAGAAACGCAGTATTTT
CASSLQGGPLETQYF
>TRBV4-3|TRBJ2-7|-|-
TGCGCCAGCAGCCAAGATCGGACTACTAGCTCCTACGAGCAGTACTTC
CASSQDRTTSSYEQYF
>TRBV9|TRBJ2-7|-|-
TGTGCCAGCAGCGTAGATGTGTGCGGGGTGGAGCAGTACTTC
CASSVDVCGVEQYF
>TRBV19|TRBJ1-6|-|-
TGTGCCAGTAGTATTCTCGGAAGGGGATCCTATAATTCACCCCTCCACTTT
CASSILGRGSYNSPLHF
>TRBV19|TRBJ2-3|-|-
TGTGCCAGTAGTACGCGCCGCATGCAGTATTTT
CASSTRRMQYF
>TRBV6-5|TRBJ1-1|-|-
TGTGCCAGCAGTTGCCAGGGACCAAACACTGAAGCTTTCTTT
CASSCQGPNTEAFF
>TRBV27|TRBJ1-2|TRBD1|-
TGTGCCAGCGGCCGGGACAGCTATGGCTACACCTTC
CASGRDSYGYTF
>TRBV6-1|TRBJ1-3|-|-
TGTGCCAGCAGAACGCCACGCTCTGGAAACACCATATATTTT
CASRTPRSGNTIYF
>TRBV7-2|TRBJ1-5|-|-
TGTGCCAGCAGCCTCCTCGCGGGCGATAATCAGCCCCAGCATTTT
CASSLLAGDNQPQHF
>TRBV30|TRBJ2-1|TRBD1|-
TGTGCCTGGAGTGACCGGGACAGCTATAACAATGAGCAGTTCTTC
CAWSDRDSYNNEQFF
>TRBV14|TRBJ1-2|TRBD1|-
TGTGCCAGCAGTCAACAGGGGCCAGCTAACTATGGCTACACCTTC
CASSQQGPANYGYTF
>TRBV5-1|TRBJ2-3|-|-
TGCGCCAGCAGCTTGGAAATAGCATCTGATACGCAGTATTTT
CASSLEIASDTQYF
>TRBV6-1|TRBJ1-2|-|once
TGTGCCAGCAGTGAAACAAGGCAGGGCTACACCTTC
CASSETRQGYTF
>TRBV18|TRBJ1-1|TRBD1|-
TGTGCCAGCTCTAGGACAGGGGAGAGGACTGAAGCTTTCTTT
CASSRTGERTEAFF
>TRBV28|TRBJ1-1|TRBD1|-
TGTGCCAGCAGTTCTATCCGGGACAGAGAAGCTTTCTTT
CASSSIRDREAFF
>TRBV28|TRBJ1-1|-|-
TGTGCCAGCAGTCCGACGATAGAGACGAACACTGAAGCTTTCTTT
CASSPTIETNTEAFF
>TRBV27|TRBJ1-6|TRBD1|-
TGTGCCAGCAGTCACACAGGGGGGAGCTCACCCCTCCACTTT
CASSHTGGSSPLHF